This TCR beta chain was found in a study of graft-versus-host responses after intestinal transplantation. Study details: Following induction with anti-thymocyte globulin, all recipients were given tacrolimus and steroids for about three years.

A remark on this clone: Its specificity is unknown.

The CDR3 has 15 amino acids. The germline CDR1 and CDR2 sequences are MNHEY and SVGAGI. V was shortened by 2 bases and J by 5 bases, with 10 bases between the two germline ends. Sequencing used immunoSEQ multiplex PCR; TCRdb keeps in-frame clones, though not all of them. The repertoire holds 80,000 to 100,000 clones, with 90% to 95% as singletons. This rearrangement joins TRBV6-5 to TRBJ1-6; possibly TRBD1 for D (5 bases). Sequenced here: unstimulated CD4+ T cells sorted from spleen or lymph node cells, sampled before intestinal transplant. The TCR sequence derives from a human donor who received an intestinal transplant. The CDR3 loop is CASSYGGNHNSPLHF. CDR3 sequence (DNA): TGTGCCAGCAGTTACGGGGGGAACCATAATTCACCCCTCCACTTT.